These 28 T cell receptor beta chains were all obtained from the same sample, sequenced in a study of T cell responses to AZD1222 COVID-19 vaccine. The data were produced by immunoSEQ multiplex PCR, yet TCRdb's version contains in-frame clones alone and is incomplete. This repertoire shows roughly 140,000 clones, roughly 93% found once; its top ten account for less than 2%. The starting material was peripheral blood, obtained 28 days after the second AZD1222 dose. The receptors originated from an adult who received the AZD1222 COVID-19 vaccine.

The V and J genes are TRBV2 and TRBJ1-1; TRBD1 matches 8 bases. The CDR3 consists of 11 residues. Trimming took 10 bases from V and 7 from J; bases not matched to a gene: 5. Germline CDR1 and CDR2: SNHLY and FYNNEI. This chain's CDR3 is CANQGQGEAFF. The DNA for the CDR3 is TGTGCCAACCAAGGACAGGGTGAAGCTTTCTTT.

V is TRBV29-1 and J is TRBJ1-1; 12 bases are shared with TRBD1. V was pared by 3 bases and J by 0 bases, with 2 bases of the junction left unmatched. This CDR3 spans 15 amino acids. Germline-derived CDR1 and CDR2 are SQVTM and ANQGSEA. CDR3 in amino acids: CSVDGTGGVNTEAFF. DNA for the CDR3: TGCAGCGTTGATGGGACAGGGGGCGTGAACACTGAAGCTTTCTTT.

The J gene is TRBJ2-5, the V gene TRBV6-5; D is undetermined. The CDR3 contains 13 residues. Germline CDR1 MNHEY, CDR2 SVGAGI. Trimming cost V 8 bases and J 1 base, with 11 bases left between them. CDR3 DNA: TGTGCCAGCCATGAGGAACCCCAAGAGACCCAGTACTTC. It translates to CASHEEPQETQYF.

The rearrangement uses TRBV6-4 and TRBJ2-1, with D perhaps matching TRBD2 (5 bases). CDR1 is MRHNA and CDR2 is SNTAGT in the germline V gene. This CDR3 has 13 amino acids. Trimming shortened V by 4 bases and J by 5 bases, and 9 bases separated the two germline ends. The CDR3 loop reads CASSALAHNEQFF. The CDR3 nucleotides read TGTGCCAGCAGTGCTCTAGCCCACAATGAGCAGTTCTTC.

As concerns this clone: The same CDR3 is also encoded by other DNA sequences in this sample. The CDR3 DNA reads as TGTGCCAGCAGCTTAGGCCTGAACACTGAAGCTTTCTTT. Translating gives CASSLGLNTEAFF. The chain uses TRBV11-2 and TRBJ1-1; D call uncertain. V was clipped by 1 base and J by 0 bases, with 3 bases between them. The germline CDR1 and CDR2 sequences are SGHAT and FQNNGV. This CDR3 is 13 amino acids long.

The V gene is TRBV2, the J gene TRBJ2-7; tentative D call: TRBD2 (6 bases). V was cut by 3 bases and J by 8 bases, with 17 bases left in between. CDR1 and CDR2 from the germline V gene are SNHLY and FYNNEI. This CDR3 is built from 14 residues. CDR3 amino acids: CASSDFGGAGKQYF. The CDR3, as DNA: TGTGCCAGCAGTGACTTCGGGGGAGCCGGAAAGCAGTACTTC.

The chain employs TRBV5-1 and TRBJ1-6, with D maybe TRBD1 (6 bases). The V end lost 0 bases, the J end lost 7 bases, and 11 bases lay between the germline ends. There are 15 residues in the CDR3. Germline V gene lookup returns CDR1 SGHRS and CDR2 YFSETQ. In DNA, the CDR3 is TGCGCCAGCAGCTTGGATGGACAGAAAAATTCACCCCTCCACTTT. Amino acid sequence: CASSLDGQKNSPLHF.

V and J are TRBV6-5 and TRBJ1-5; TRBD1 aligns across 7 bases. V gave up 7 bases and J gave up 6 bases; unmatched junction bases: 6. The CDR3 is 13 amino acids. Germline CDR1 is MNHEY and CDR2 is SVGAGI. CDR3 coding DNA: TGTGCCAGCATCCAGGGGGGGATTCAGCCCCAGCATTTT. Its protein product is CASIQGGIQPQHF.

This clone was detected only once. The chain uses TRBV10-3 and TRBJ1-6; a possible D gene is TRBD1 (5 bases). CDR1 and CDR2 from the germline V gene are ENHRY and SYGVKD. This CDR3 spans 16 amino acids. Trimming stripped 0 bases from V and 9 bases from J, with 15 bases between. CDR3 nucleotides: TGTGCCATCAGTGAGTCGAGGGCAGGGCAGGGTTCACCCCTCCACTTT. As protein: CAISESRAGQGSPLHF.

About this clone itself: Within the sample, other DNA sequences also encode this same CDR3. J is TRBJ2-3 and V is TRBV7-3, with D perhaps TRBD1 (5 bases). The CDR3 has 14 residues. Trimming stripped 3 bases from V and 0 bases from J, with 7 bases between. CDR1 is SGHTA and CDR2 is FQGTGA in the germline V gene. Written as DNA, the CDR3 is TGTGCCAGCAGCTTGGACACGAGCACAGATACGCAGTATTTT. Protein: CASSLDTSTDTQYF.

CDR3 sequence: CATSDPTSGPTDTQYF. The CDR3 bases are TGTGCCACCAGTGATCCGACTAGCGGCCCCACAGATACGCAGTATTTT. The chain joins TRBV24-1 to TRBJ2-3; the match to TRBD2 covers 9 bases. This CDR3 region has 16 residues. CDR1 KGHDR and CDR2 SFDVKD come from the germline V gene. J lost 2 bases, V lost 3 bases, and 5 bases had no gene match.

The genes are TRBV7-6 and TRBJ1-1; D is undetermined. Germline V gives CDR1 SGHVS, CDR2 FNYEAQ. This CDR3 has 13 amino acids. Deletions cut 2 bases from V and 8 bases from J, with 12 bases between. The CDR3 bases are TGTGCCAGCAGCTTACTGGGTACTGGAGAAGCTTTCTTT. As protein: CASSLLGTGEAFF.

CDR3 nucleotide sequence: TGTGCCAGCAGCCCCCGGGTCAGGGGGCGGCGGACTGAAGCTTTCTTT. Its translation: CASSPRVRGRRTEAFF. V usage is TRBV5-6 and J usage is TRBJ1-1; 8 bases match TRBD1. CDR3 length: 16 residues. Germline-derived CDR1 and CDR2 are SGHDT and YYEEEE. V lost 4 bases to trimming and J lost 5 bases; unmatched junction nucleotides: 13.

The rearrangement uses TRBV11-2 and TRBJ1-2; D gene unclear. Between the trimmed V and J ends, which lost 6 bases and 4 bases, there was a span of 12 bases. Germline-derived CDR1 and CDR2 are SGHAT and FQNNGV. The CDR3 sequence is 13 residues long. DNA of the CDR3: TGTGCCAGCAGTCCCGACAACCTCTATGGCTACACCTTC. Translated, it gives CASSPDNLYGYTF.

The chain couples TRBV5-1 to TRBJ1-1; 7 bases match TRBD1. This CDR3 is 15 amino acids long. Germline CDR1 is SGHRS and CDR2 is YFSETQ. V shed 3 bases and J 1 base; nucleotides not matched to a gene: 6. CDR3 region: CASSYEQGKNTEAFF. The CDR3 DNA reads as TGCGCCAGCAGCTACGAACAGGGGAAGAACACTGAAGCTTTCTTT.

The V and J genes are TRBV11-3 and TRBJ2-2; maybe TRBD1 (6 bases). V shed 1 base and J shed 3 bases, with 18 bases lying between them. CDR1 is SGHNT and CDR2 is YENEEA in the germline V gene. This CDR3 region has 18 residues. The CDR3 DNA is TGTGCCAGCAGCTTAGGCACAATTCGTGCAGGGGACACCGGGGAGCTGTTTTTT. Amino acid sequence: CASSLGTIRAGDTGELFF.

This clone was detected once. CDR3: CASSFDGNQPQHF. The CDR3 nucleotides are TGTGCCAGCTCTTTTGATGGCAATCAGCCCCAGCATTTT. The V call is TRBV18, the J call TRBJ1-5; the D is unclear. This CDR3 is 13 amino acids long. Germline CDR1 is KGHSH and CDR2 is LQKENI. Between the trimmed V and J ends, which lost 6 bases and 2 bases, there was a span of 8 bases.

This clone occurred a few times. The J gene is TRBJ2-7, the V gene TRBV4-1, with a tentative D call TRBD1 (5 bases). CDR3 size: 17 residues. The germline V gene encodes CDR1 MGHRA and CDR2 YSYEKL. Trimming removed 7 bases from V and 2 bases from J, with 24 bases in between. DNA for the CDR3: TGCGCCAGCAACAAAAGGGCCCATATTGGGGCTACCTACGAGCAGTACTTC. It translates to CASNKRAHIGATYEQYF.

The chain carries TRBV11-2 and TRBJ2-2, with 9 bases matching TRBD1. Germline V CDR1 and CDR2: SGHAT, FQNNGV. The length of the CDR3 is 17 residues. V lost 3 bases, J lost 3 bases, and 8 bases stayed unmatched. CDR3 in amino acids: CASSFPRGQGYTGELFF. The CDR3 DNA reads TGTGCCAGCAGCTTCCCTAGGGGACAGGGCTACACCGGGGAGCTGTTTTTT.

The V call is TRBV19, the J call TRBJ1-5; 12 bases are shared with TRBD1. Germline-derived CDR1 and CDR2 are LNHDA and SQIVND (reference sequence). V shed 2 bases and J 11 bases; nucleotides not matched to a gene: 4. This CDR3 spans 14 amino acids. CDR3 sequence reads: CASSIMGQGASQHF. CDR3 coding DNA: TGTGCCAGTAGTATAATGGGACAGGGGGCATCCCAGCATTTT.

The chain combines TRBV6-5 with TRBJ2-5, with unresolved D. CDR3 size: 14 residues. Germline-derived CDR1 and CDR2 are MNHEY and SVGAGI. V lost 2 bases and J lost 5, with 12 bases in between. The DNA of the CDR3 is TGTGCCAGCAGTTACGGCCAGCGACGGGAGACCCAGTACTTC. This codes for CASSYGQRRETQYF.

The rearrangement links TRBV11-2 to TRBJ2-3; maybe TRBD1 (5 bases). The V end was cut by 5 bases, the J end by 9 bases, with 21 bases between. From germline, CDR1 is SGHAT and CDR2 FQNNGV. There are 15 residues in the CDR3. The CDR3 coding sequence is TGTGCCAGCAGCCCCTGGGGCAGCGTACGGATAACGCAGTATTTT. It specifies CASSPWGSVRITQYF.

V is TRBV18 and J is TRBJ1-2; TRBD1 is a possible D gene (6 bases). Trimming took off 5 bases at V and 7 bases at J, with 14 bases between the two ends. The CDR3 length is 13 residues. From germline, CDR1 is KGHSH and CDR2 LQKENI. As DNA, the CDR3 is TGTGCCAGCTCATCCTCGGACAGTAGTGGCTACACCTTC. Amino acid sequence: CASSSSDSSGYTF. The variable domain in full, completed from reference TRBV18 and TRBJ1-2, reads NAGVMQNPRHLVRRRGQEARLRCSPMKGHSHVYWYRQLPEEGLKFMVYLQKENIIDESGMPKERFSAEFPKEGPSILRIQQVVRGDSAAYFCASSSSDSSGYTFGSGTRLTVV.

V and J are TRBV2 and TRBJ1-1; no firm D call. The germline gives CDR1 SNHLY, CDR2 FYNNEI. The CDR3 loop spans 13 amino acids. V was cut by 0 bases and J by 2 bases, with 4 bases left in between. CDR3 sequence (DNA): TGTGCCAGCAGTGAAGCACAAAACACTGAAGCTTTCTTT. Translating it yields CASSEAQNTEAFF.

This chain connects TRBV7-9 to TRBJ1-2; D is possibly TRBD1 (5 bases). CDR1 is SEHNR, CDR2 FQNEAQ, per germline (reference sequence). V lost 5 bases and J lost 8, with 12 bases in between. The CDR3 is 12 residues long. The DNA for the CDR3 is TGTGCCAGCAGCAAACAGGAGGGCGGCTACACCTTC. This encodes CASSKQEGGYTF.

This clone came up a few times. The gene calls are TRBV7-2 and TRBJ1-5; 7 bases are shared with TRBD1. The CDR3 covers 15 residues. Germline trimming cut 4 bases from V and 0 bases from J; bases unmatched to any gene: 3. From germline, CDR1 is SGHTA and CDR2 FQGNSA. The CDR3 nucleotides read TGTGCCAGCAGCTACACAGGGGTTAGCAATCAGCCCCAGCATTTT. Translation gives CASSYTGVSNQPQHF.

The rearrangement uses TRBV30 and TRBJ1-2; no firm D call. This CDR3 region has 13 residues. Germline V gene data show CDR1 as GTSNPN and CDR2 as SVGIG (reference sequence). Trimming shortened V by 6 bases and J by 2 bases, and 13 bases separated the two germline ends. CDR3 region: CACFLSGNYGYTF. As DNA, the CDR3 is TGTGCCTGCTTCCTCTCGGGAAACTATGGCTACACCTTC.

The V gene is TRBV7-2, the J gene TRBJ1-3; D call uncertain. V lost 4 bases, J lost 0 bases, and 7 bases lay in between. Germline V gives CDR1 SGHTA, CDR2 FQGNSA. The CDR3 has 14 amino acids. This CDR3 is CASSSRTSGNTIYF. The CDR3 DNA is TGTGCCAGCAGCTCCCGGACCTCTGGAAACACCATATATTTT.